This T cell receptor beta chain came from a study of neoadjuvant nivolumab and ipilimumab in lung cancer (dated by TCRdb to the early 2020s). Study-wide context: In the NEOSTAR trial, nivolumab was administered intravenously at 3 mg/kg on days 1, 15 and 29, and the combination arm also received ipilimumab 1 mg/kg on day 1 only. The primary trial endpoint was the major pathologic response (MPR) rate in the intention-to-treat population in each study arm. Of the roughly 43 patients with operable NSCLC treated in the trial, roughly 23 were randomized to nivolumab monotherapy and approximately 20 to nivolumab plus ipilimumab. The study compared TCR repertoires in pretherapy (baseline) peripheral blood with TCR repertoires in tumors resected at surgery following neoadjuvant immune checkpoint blockade. Matched pretherapy and resected tumor pairs were analyzed from seven patients, of whom four had been treated with nivolumab and three with nivolumab plus ipilimumab. What the authors observed across the whole study: TCR sequencing was performed in a small number of samples. No significant correlation was found between TCR clonality and pathologic tumor regression, and only one major-pathologic-response sample was available for the clonality analysis. From pretherapy to surgery, tumor T-cell richness and clonality went up in three of three dual-therapy tumors, versus only two of four nivolumab-treated tumors. A positive correlation was observed between pretherapy blood TCR richness and richness in tumors resected after neoadjuvant therapy (Spearman R = 0.82). Resected tumors had greater TCR richness and clonality than tumor-adjacent uninvolved lung, and increases were observed in more dual-therapy-treated tumors.

The sample's time point label, decoded: pretherapy, before neoadjuvant immune checkpoint inhibitors. Samples came from the phase 2 randomized NEOSTAR trial, which tested neoadjuvant nivolumab or nivolumab plus ipilimumab followed by surgery in operable NSCLC. Turning to this clone: This clone's antigen is unknown. Nothing much larger sits one base from this clone, and base qualities are not available.

V is cut by 3 bases and J by 1 base, and the space between the germline ends is 15 bases. The germline V gene sets CDR1 to SGDLS and CDR2 to YYNGEE. The CDR3 holds 16 amino acids from the cysteine to the phenylalanine. The entry retains the CDR3 DNA only, 48 bases that are in frame from base 1. Library construction relied on the immunoSEQ multiplex PCR assay. In the original analysis: Repertoires were summarized by richness and clonality, and significantly expanded and contracted clones were identified between pre- and post-therapy samples. TCRdb re-hosts the immuneACCESS table, in-frame sequences only. Its copies lack some clones; in the studies checked, an unresolved V gene accounts for under half of them, and the cause for the rest is not known. That table supplies the V and J calls and clone size; D and trimming were determined from the DNA. Within this sample are fewer than 25,000 clones, with roughly 84% of them counted one time only. The top ten hold under 25% of the sample.

The TCR comes from an adult with non-small cell lung cancer. Specimen: peripheral blood, collected before neoadjuvant nivolumab, alone or with ipilimumab. The rearranged chain carries TRBV9 and TRBJ2-3; the D gene remains uncertain. The CDR3 loop reads CASSAPLDYGTDTQYF. The DNA is as follows: TGTGCCAGCAGCGCCCCGTTAGATTACGGCACAGATACGCAGTATTTT.